Shown below are 22 T cell receptor beta chains from a single sample sequenced in a study of T cells expressing NK-cell markers. Reanalyzing the 5' RACE reads, TCRdb keeps one entry per CDR3 protein, without DNA. The sample data list 550,000 to 600,000 distinct CDR3 sequences. Sequenced material: blood T cells: a sorted CD56 or NKG2C T cell subset, CD4+ or CD8+ T cells, or bulk PBMC T cells (not recorded which). These TCRs come from a young man in good health.

The chain links TRBV4-3 to TRBJ2-1; no DNA is available, so the TRBD1 call from TCRdb remains unchecked. The CDR3 spans 19 residues. CDR1 and CDR2 (germline): LGHNA, YSLEER. The CDR3 sequence: CASSQDRGGVGRSYNEQSF.

The chain combines TRBV15 with TRBJ2-5; the D gene TCRdb calls, TRBD2, cannot be checked with no DNA. The CDR3 is 16 amino acids. Looked up from germline, CDR1 is LNHNV and CDR2 is YYDKDF (reference sequence). CDR3 protein: CATSRELAGNQETQYF.

The chain is built from TRBV7-9 and TRBJ2-1; with no DNA, the TCRdb D assignment of TRBD1 cannot be verified. The CDR3 contains 14 residues. CDR1 SEHNR and CDR2 FQNEAQ come from the germline V gene (reference sequence). This CDR3 is CASRVAGPQNEQFF.

The chain is built from TRBV11-2 and TRBJ2-1; TCRdb designates TRBD1, a call that cannot be tested without DNA. Germline V CDR1 and CDR2: SGHAT, FQNNGV. This CDR3 has 15 residues. The CDR3 protein is CASSTDGRSYNEQFF.

The rearrangement links TRBV11-1 to TRBJ2-2; TCRdb outputs TRBD2, but without DNA this stays unchecked. This CDR3 has 18 residues. The germline gives CDR1 SGHAT, CDR2 FQDESV (reference sequence). The CDR3 spells CASSLSGRPEPNTGELFF.

The V gene is TRBV7-9, the J gene TRBJ2-2; TCRdb indicates TRBD2, and absent DNA this call remains unverified. The CDR3 consists of 17 residues. The germline CDR1 and CDR2 sequences are SEHNR and FQNEAQ (reference sequence). This CDR3 is CASSFGLAGGKTGELFF.

The V and J genes are TRBV20-1 and TRBJ2-1; absent DNA, TCRdb's TRBD1 call cannot be checked. CDR3 length equals 15 residues. Germline loops: CDR1 DFQATT, CDR2 SNEGSKA (reference sequence). The CDR3 sequence is CSAGGTGWVSKEQFF.

V gene TRBV10-3 combines with J gene TRBJ2-2; TCRdb lists TRBD1, though no DNA is available to test this call. CDR1 ENHRY and CDR2 SYGVKD come from the germline V gene. The CDR3 extends over 12 amino acids. The CDR3 loop reads CAISHGRGELFF.

The chain combines TRBV5-5 with TRBJ2-1; TCRdb lists TRBD2, though no DNA is available to test this call. The germline V gene has CDR1 SGHKS and CDR2 YYEKEE (reference sequence). The CDR3 is 18 residues long. This CDR3 is CASSLGPGLAGGYNEQFF.

V usage is TRBV6-2 or TRBV6-3 and J usage is TRBJ2-3; TCRdb gives TRBD1 as the D gene, but with no DNA this cannot be confirmed. The CDR3 is made up of 14 amino acids. Germline loops: CDR1 MNHEY, CDR2 SVGEGT. The CDR3 reads CASSPPGTGDTQYF.

The chain has TRBV25-1 and TRBJ2-1; TCRdb's D call of TRBD1 is untestable without DNA. CDR3 length equals 11 residues. Germline values: CDR1 MGHDK, CDR2 SYGVNS. The CDR3 sequence: CATDRDNEQFF.

The V call is TRBV9, the J call TRBJ1-2. Looked up from germline, CDR1 is SGDLS and CDR2 is YYNGEE. The CDR3 extends over 14 amino acids. The chain's CDR3 is CASSVESDNYGYTF.

The chain joins TRBV6-1 to TRBJ2-5; TCRdb names TRBD1, which stays unverified in the absence of DNA. Per the germline V gene, CDR1 is MNHNS and CDR2 is SASEGT. The CDR3 is 15 residues long. The CDR3 here is CASRRDSNPKETQYF.

The chain has TRBV12-3 or TRBV12-4 and TRBJ2-3; TCRdb returns TRBD2, unconfirmable since there is no DNA. The CDR3 totals 14 residues. CDR3 loop: CASRPGLAVDTQYF.

The gene calls are TRBV4-1 and TRBJ2-1; TCRdb's assignment of TRBD1 cannot be checked, as there is no DNA. The CDR3 is 19 residues long. The germline CDR1 and CDR2 sequences are MGHRA and YSYEKL. CDR3 amino acids: CASSASAGGMGGSLQEQFF.

This rearrangement joins TRBV6-5 to TRBJ1-5; TCRdb designates TRBD1, a call that cannot be tested without DNA. In germline, CDR1 is MNHEY, CDR2 SVGAGI. The CDR3 covers 13 residues. The CDR3 sequence is CASSYRGNQPQHF.

The CDR3 sequence is CASSLSRLAGGVNEQFF. This chain connects TRBV27 to TRBJ2-1; the D call from TCRdb, TRBD2, cannot be confirmed without DNA. Per germline, CDR1 MNHEY and CDR2 SMNVEV (reference sequence). CDR3 length equals 17 residues.

The V call is TRBV27, the J call TRBJ2-7; TCRdb gives TRBD2 as the D gene, but with no DNA this cannot be confirmed. CDR3 length equals 14 residues. Germline values: CDR1 MNHEY, CDR2 SMNVEV (reference sequence). The CDR3 is CATKPDLLAYEQYF.

The CDR3 reads CASSLAGRDQETQYF. The genes are TRBV11-2 and TRBJ2-5; TCRdb's D gene call, TRBD2, goes unchecked for lack of DNA. CDR1 SGHAT and CDR2 FQNNGV come from the germline V gene. The CDR3 is 15 residues long.

This chain connects TRBV5-6 to TRBJ2-3; TCRdb names TRBD2, which stays unverified in the absence of DNA. The CDR3 runs 15 residues. Germline-derived CDR1 and CDR2 are SGHDT and YYEEEE. The CDR3 region is CASRHTTSGGDTQYF.

The chain uses TRBV6-1 and TRBJ2-1. Germline-derived CDR1 and CDR2 are MNHNS and SASEGT. The CDR3 length is 12 residues. This CDR3 reads CATVLPYNEQFF.

The V call is TRBV20-1, the J call TRBJ2-1; TCRdb picks TRBD2, but there is no DNA to check that call. The CDR3 is 17 residues long. Looked up from germline, CDR1 is DFQATT and CDR2 is SNEGSKA (reference sequence). Here the CDR3 reads CSASGLAGLSNYNEQFF.